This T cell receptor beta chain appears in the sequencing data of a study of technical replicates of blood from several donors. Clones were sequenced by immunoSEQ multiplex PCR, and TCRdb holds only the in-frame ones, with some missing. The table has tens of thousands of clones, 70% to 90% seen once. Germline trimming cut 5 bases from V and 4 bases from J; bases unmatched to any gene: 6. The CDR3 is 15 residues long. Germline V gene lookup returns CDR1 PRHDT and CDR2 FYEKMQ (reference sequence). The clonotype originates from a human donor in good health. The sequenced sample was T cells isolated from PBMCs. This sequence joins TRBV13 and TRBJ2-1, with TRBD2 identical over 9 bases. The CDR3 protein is CASSPTSGAYNEQFF. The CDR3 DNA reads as TGTGCCAGCAGCCCGACTAGCGGAGCTTACAATGAGCAGTTCTTC.